This TCR beta chain emerged from a study of tumor and adjacent non-tumor tissue in lung cancer. Turning to the study itself: Histology: about twelve adenocarcinoma, a couple of squamous cell carcinoma, 1 small cell lung cancer.

This clonotype was recorded many times. Antigen unknown. RNA was extracted from bulk tissue without any cell sorting. More than 3 cm separated this lung sample from the edge of the tumor. Donors were chemotherapy-naive, newly diagnosed lung cancer surgical patients in China, August–late 2014. Overall study results and limits: Significantly higher TCR diversity was found in tumor than normal lung. In normal lung, the top 100 clones were significantly more dominant than in tumor.

Trimming took 1 base from V and 7 from J, leaving 5 bases between them. Germline V gene data show CDR1 as SGHNT and CDR2 as YYREEE (reference sequence). This CDR3 is 12 amino acids long. A modified ARM-PCR protocol with three rounds of nested PCR amplified TCRbeta. TCRdb reanalysed the multiplex PCR reads using MiXCR and keeps one entry per CDR3 protein. The sample contains about 48,000 distinct CDR3 sequences, more than 55% of which appear only once. The rearrangement links TRBV5-4 to TRBJ2-2, with no clear D. The sequence was collected from a woman aged 70-85 years with non-small cell lung cancer. Sequenced input: distant non-tumor lung tissue. CDR3 sequence (DNA): TGTGCCAGCAGCTTGACACTCGGGGAGCTGTTTTTT. Its translation: CASSLTLGELFF.